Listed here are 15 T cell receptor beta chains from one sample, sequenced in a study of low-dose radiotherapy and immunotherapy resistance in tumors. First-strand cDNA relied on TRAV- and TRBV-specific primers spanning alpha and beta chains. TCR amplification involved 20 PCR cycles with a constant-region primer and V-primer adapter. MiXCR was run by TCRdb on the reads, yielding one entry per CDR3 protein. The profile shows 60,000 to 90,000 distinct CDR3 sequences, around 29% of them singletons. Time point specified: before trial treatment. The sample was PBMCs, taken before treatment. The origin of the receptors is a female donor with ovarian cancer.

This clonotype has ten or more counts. CDR3 sequence (DNA): TGCAGCGTTGAAGGTGAGGCAGGGGGCTGGAATGAAGCTTTCTTT. This codes for CSVEGEAGGWNEAFF. V usage is TRBV29-1 and J usage is TRBJ1-1; 8 bases are a match to TRBD1. Germline trimming cut 1 base from V and 7 bases from J; bases unmatched to any gene: 11. The CDR3 is 15 residues long. Per germline, CDR1 SQVTM and CDR2 ANQGSEA.

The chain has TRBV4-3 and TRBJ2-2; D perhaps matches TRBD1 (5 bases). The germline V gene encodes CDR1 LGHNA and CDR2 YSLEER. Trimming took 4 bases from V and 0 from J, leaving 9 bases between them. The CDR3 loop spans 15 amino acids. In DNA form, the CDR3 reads TGCGCCAGCAGCCCCCGGACACCGAACACCGGGGAGCTGTTTTTT. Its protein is CASSPRTPNTGELFF.

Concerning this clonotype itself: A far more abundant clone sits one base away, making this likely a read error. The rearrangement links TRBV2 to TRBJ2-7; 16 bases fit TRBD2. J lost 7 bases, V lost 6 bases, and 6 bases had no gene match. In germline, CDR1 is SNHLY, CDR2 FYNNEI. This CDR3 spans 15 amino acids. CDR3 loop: CASRGTSGGANEQYF. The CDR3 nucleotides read TGTGCCAGCAGAGGGACTAGCGGGGGGGCCAATGAGCAGTACTTC.

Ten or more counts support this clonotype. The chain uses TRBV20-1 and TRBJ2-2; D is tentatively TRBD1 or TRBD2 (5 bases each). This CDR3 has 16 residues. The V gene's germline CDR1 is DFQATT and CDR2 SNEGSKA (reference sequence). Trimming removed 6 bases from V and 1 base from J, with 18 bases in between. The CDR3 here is CSAPPESRGNTGELFF. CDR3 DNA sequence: TGCAGTGCCCCCCCGGAGTCGAGGGGGAACACCGGGGAGCTGTTTTTT.

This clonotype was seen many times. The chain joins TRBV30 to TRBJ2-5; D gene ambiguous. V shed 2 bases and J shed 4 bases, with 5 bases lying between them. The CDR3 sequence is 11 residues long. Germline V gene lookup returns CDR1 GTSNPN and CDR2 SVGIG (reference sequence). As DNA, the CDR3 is TGTGCCTGGAGTATCGGAGAGACCCAGTACTTC. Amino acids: CAWSIGETQYF. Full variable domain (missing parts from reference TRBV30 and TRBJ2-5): SQTIHQWPATLVQPVGSPLSLECTVEGTSNPNLYWYRQAAGRGLQLLFYSVGIGQISSEVPQNLSASRPQDRQFILSSKKLLLSDSGFYLCAWSIGETQYFGPGTRLLVL.

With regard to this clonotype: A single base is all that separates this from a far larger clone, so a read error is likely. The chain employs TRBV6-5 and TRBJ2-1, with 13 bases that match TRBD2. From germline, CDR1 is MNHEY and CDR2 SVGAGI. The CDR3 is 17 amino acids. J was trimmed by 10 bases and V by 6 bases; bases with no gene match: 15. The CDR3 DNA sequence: TGTGCCAGCAGCCTACGGATCGCCGGGACTAGCGGGAACGAGCAGTTCTTC. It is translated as CASSLRIAGTSGNEQFF.

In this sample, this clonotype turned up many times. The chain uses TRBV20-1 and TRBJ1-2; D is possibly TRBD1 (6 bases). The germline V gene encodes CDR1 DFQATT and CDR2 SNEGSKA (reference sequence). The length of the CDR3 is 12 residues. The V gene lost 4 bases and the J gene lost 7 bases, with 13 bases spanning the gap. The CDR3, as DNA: TGCAGTGCTAACAGGGACCTGCGTGGCTACACCTTC. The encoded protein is CSANRDLRGYTF.

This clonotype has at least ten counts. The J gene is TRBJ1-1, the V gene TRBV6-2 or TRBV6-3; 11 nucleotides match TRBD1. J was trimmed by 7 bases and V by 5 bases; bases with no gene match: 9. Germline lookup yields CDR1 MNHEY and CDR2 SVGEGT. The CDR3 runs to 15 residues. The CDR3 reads CASSNPGQGVLEAFF. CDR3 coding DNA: TGTGCCAGCAGTAACCCGGGACAGGGGGTCCTTGAAGCTTTCTTT.

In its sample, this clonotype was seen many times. CDR3 residues: CASSETGFGYTF. CDR3 bases: TGCGCCAGCAGCGAGACAGGGTTCGGCTACACCTTC. The chain couples TRBV5-1 to TRBJ1-2, with 7 bases identical to TRBD1. Germline V lookup: CDR1 SGHRS, CDR2 YFSETQ. Trimming took 4 bases from V and 8 from J; bases not matched to a gene: 5. This CDR3 is built from 12 residues. Looking up the rest from reference TRBV5-1 and TRBJ1-2 gives the full variable domain: KAGVTQTPRYLIKTRGQQVTLSCSPISGHRSVSWYQQTPGQGLQFLFEYFSETQRNKGNFPGRFSGRQFSNSRSEMNVSTLELGDSALYLCASSETGFGYTFGSGTRLTVV.

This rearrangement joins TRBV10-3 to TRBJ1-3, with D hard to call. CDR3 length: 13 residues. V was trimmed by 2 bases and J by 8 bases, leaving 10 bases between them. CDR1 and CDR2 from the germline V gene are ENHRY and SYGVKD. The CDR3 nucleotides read TGTGCCATCAGTGAGAGGCAGGCGGACACCATATATTTT. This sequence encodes CAISERQADTIYF.

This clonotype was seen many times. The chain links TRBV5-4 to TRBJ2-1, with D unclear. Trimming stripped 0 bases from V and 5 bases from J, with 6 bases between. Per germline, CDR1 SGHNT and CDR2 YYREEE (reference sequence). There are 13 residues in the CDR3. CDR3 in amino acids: CASSLANNNEQFF. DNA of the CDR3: TGTGCCAGCAGCTTGGCTAACAACAATGAGCAGTTCTTC.

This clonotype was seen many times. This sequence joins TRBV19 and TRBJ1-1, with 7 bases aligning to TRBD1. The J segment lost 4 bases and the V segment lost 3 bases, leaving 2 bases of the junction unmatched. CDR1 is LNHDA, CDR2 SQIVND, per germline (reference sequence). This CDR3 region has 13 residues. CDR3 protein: CASSINRGTEAFF. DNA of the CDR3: TGTGCCAGTAGTATCAACAGGGGCACTGAAGCTTTCTTT. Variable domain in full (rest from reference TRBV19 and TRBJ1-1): DGGITQSPKYLFRKEGQNVTLSCEQNLNHDAMYWYRQDPGQGLRLIYYSQIVNDFQKGDIAEGYSVSREKKESFPLTVTSAQKNPTAFYLCASSINRGTEAFFGQGTRLTVV.

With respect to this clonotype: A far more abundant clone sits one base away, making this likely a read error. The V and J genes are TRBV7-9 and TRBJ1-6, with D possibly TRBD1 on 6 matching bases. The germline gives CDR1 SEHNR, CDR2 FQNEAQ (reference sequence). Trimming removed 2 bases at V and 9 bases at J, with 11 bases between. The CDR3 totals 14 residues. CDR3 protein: CASSLRTGSSPLHF. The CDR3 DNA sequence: TGTGCCAGCAGCTTAAGAACAGGGTCTTCACCCCTCCACTTT.

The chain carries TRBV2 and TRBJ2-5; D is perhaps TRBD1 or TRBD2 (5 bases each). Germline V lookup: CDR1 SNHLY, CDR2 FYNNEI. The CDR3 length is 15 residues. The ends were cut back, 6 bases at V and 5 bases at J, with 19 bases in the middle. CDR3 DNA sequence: TGTGCCAGCAGCCCGTGGGACGCCGCCCGGGAGACCCAGTACTTC. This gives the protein CASSPWDAARETQYF. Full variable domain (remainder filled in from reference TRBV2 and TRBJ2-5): EPEVTQTPSHQVTQMGQEVILRCVPISNHLYFYWYRQILGQKVEFLVSFYNNEISEKSEIFDDQFSVERPDGSNFTLKIRSTKLEDSAMYFCASSPWDAARETQYFGPGTRLLVL.

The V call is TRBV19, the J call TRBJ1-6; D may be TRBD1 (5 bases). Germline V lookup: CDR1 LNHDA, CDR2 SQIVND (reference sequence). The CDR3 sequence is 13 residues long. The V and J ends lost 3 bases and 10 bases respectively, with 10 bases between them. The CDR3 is CASSIGGGSPLHF. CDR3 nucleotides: TGTGCCAGTAGTATCGGGGGAGGCTCACCCCTCCACTTT.